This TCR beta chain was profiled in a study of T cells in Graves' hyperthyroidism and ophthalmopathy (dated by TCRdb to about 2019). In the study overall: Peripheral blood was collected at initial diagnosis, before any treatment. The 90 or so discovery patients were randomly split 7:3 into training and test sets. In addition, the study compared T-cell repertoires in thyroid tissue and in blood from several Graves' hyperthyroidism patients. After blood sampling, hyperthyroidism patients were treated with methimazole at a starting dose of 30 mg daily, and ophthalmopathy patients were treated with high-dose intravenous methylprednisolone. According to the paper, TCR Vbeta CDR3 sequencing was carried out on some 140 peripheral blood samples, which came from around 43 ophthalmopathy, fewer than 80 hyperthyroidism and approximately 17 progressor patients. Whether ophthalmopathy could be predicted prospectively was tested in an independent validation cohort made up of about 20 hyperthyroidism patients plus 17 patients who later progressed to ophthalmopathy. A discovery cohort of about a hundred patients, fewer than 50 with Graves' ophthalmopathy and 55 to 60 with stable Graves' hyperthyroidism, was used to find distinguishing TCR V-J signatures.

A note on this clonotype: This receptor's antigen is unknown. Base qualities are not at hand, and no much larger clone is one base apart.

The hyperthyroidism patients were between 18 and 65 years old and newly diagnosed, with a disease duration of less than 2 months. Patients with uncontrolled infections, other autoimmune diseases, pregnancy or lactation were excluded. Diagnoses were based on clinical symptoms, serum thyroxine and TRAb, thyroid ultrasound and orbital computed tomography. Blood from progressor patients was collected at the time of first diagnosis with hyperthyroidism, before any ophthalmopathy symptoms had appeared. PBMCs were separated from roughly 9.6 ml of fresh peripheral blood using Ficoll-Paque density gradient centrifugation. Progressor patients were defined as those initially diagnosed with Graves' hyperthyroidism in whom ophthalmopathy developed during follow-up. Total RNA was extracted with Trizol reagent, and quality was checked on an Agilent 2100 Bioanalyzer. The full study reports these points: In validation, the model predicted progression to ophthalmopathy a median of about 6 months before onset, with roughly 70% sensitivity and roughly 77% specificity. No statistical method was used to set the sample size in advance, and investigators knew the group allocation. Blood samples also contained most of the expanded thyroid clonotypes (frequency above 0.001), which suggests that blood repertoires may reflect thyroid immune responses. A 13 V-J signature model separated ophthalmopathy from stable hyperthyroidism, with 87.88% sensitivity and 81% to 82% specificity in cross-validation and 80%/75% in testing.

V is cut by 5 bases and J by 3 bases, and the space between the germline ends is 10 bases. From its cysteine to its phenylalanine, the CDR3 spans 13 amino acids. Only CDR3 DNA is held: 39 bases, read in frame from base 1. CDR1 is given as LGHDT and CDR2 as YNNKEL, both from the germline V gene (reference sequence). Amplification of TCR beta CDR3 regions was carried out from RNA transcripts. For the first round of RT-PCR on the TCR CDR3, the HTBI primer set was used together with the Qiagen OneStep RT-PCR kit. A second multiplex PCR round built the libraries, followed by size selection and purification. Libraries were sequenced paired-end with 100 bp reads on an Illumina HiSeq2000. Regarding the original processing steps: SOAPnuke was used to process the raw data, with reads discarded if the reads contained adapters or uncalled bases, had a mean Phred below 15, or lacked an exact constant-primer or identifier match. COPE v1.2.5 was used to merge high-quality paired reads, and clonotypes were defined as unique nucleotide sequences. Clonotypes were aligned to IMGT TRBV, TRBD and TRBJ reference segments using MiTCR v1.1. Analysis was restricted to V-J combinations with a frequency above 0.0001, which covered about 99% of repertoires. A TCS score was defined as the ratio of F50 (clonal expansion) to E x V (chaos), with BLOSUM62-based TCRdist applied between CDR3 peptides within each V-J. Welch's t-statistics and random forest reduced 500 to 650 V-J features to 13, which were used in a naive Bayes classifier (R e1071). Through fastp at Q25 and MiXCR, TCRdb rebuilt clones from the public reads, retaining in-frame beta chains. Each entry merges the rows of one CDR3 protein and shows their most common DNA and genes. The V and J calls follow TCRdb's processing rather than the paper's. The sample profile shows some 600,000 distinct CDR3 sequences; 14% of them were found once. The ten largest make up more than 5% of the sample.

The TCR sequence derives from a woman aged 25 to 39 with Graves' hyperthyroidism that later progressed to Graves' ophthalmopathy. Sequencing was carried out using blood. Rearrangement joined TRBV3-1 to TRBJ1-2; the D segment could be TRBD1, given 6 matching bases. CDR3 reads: CASSYQGHYGYTF. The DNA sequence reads TGTGCCAGCAGCTATCAGGGGCACTATGGCTACACCTTC. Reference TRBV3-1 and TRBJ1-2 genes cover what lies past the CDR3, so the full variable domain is DTAVSQTPKYLVTQMGNDKSIKCEQNLGHDTMYWYKQDSKKFLKIMFSYNNKELIINETVPNRFSPKSPDKAHLNLHINSLELGDSAVYFCASSYQGHYGYTFGSGTRLTVV.